This T cell receptor beta chain was recorded in a study of cytomegalovirus exposure and HLA in healthy donors (dated by TCRdb to 2016 to 2017). For context, the study as a whole: According to a later analysis, the roughly 120 validation repertoires were produced on the same platform as the roughly 600 repertoires of the first cohort. In addition to the first cohort of 666 subjects, a separate validation cohort of approximately 120 different subjects was used. The aim of the study was to test whether cataloging public T cell receptors could identify signatures of past pathogen exposure. To predict cytomegalovirus infection status, the study brought together high-throughput TCR immunosequencing, statistical association of individual TCRs with disease status, and machine learning. On the study overall, not on this receptor specifically: A later analysis found that TCRs clustered in the first cohort also tended to co-occur in the roughly 120 validation repertoires, with 94% of cluster scores above 0. The authors suggested that the approach could potentially be generalized to other disease states and immunological phenotypes. Across donors, most TCR sequences were observed very rarely, whereas some public TCRs were present in many individuals. A total of fewer than 200 TCR beta chains were listed by the study as associated with cytomegalovirus. The classifier was reported to diagnose cytomegalovirus status with high specificity and sensitivity in both the original cohort and the validation cohort. In vitro tests confirmed that a few of the cytomegalovirus-associated TCR beta chains recognize cytomegalovirus antigens. The validation cohort had no HLA typing available for a later analysis, so co-occurrence within that cohort was assessed over all 120 or so repertoires.

Library construction relied on the immunoSEQ multiplex PCR assay. The study's own analysis went as follows. A statistical classification framework was built for diagnosing cytomegalovirus status from the catalog of TCR beta chain sequences. TCRdb mirrors the immuneACCESS table, restricted to in-frame sequences. Some clones are absent from its copies; in checked studies, under half trace to an unresolved V gene, and the reason for the others is unknown. V, J and clone size reflect that table, while D and trimming were determined from the DNA. In all, the sample holds approximately 300,000 clones, and just over 85% of those were seen once. The ten top clones hold around 0.84% of the sample. A word on this clone: Its recognized antigen is unknown. No much larger clone exists at a distance of one base, and base qualities are not known.

The donors belonged to the validation cohort of over a hundred subjects, which was separate from the roughly 700-subject first cohort. Sequences SGDLS (CDR1) and YYNGEE (CDR2) are obtained from the germline V gene. The CDR3 covers 13 residues, taking in both the cysteine and the phenylalanine. Only the CDR3 region is kept as DNA, spanning 39 bases read in frame from base 1. The V end loses 0 bases and the J end loses 7 bases, and a stretch of 7 bases separates them. The rearrangement joined TRBV9 to TRBJ2-2, with the D segment identity uncertain. The specimen sequenced was PBMCs. This TCR was sampled from a woman between 18 and 30 years old in good health and CMV-seronegative. The nucleotide sequence reads as follows: TGTGCCAGCAGCGTAGGAGAGATCGGGGAGCTGTTTTTT. It is translated as CASSVGEIGELFF. Extended through the reference TRBV9 and TRBJ2-2 proteins, this CDR3 yields the full variable domain: DSGVTQTPKHLITATGQRVTLRCSPRSGDLSVYWYQQSLDQGLQFLIQYYNGEERAKGNILERFSAQQFPDLHSELNLSSLELGDSALYFCASSVGEIGELFFGEGSRLTVL.